This TCR beta chain was identified during a study of blood T cell repertoires in COVID-19 (dated by TCRdb to 2018 to 2021). The study in broad terms: Samples covering the acute and convalescent phases of COVID-19 were provided by collaborators in the United States, Italy and Spain. The material from the prospective study consisted of cDNA or gDNA derived from T cells, B-cell-depleted T cells, or PBMCs. Subjects who had been exposed to COVID-19, were actively infected with it, or had recovered from it provided the deeply sampled blood TCRbeta repertoires that made up the dataset. The repertoires were released in a freely available public database intended as a resource for research on the immune response to SARS-CoV-2. Samples were obtained from the ongoing ImmuneRACE study (first 160 participants) and from about 1,300 subjects provided by 6 global collaborators. A de-identified subject ID, COVID-19 status, age in years and sex were almost always included in the sample metadata. HLA class I and class II types, where available, came from metadata supplied by the sample provider rather than from assay-based typing. Points the paper makes about the study in general: Clinical and demographic metadata were provided uncurated, with the amount varying by source and participant.

On this clone: The clone's antigen remains unknown. Per-nucleotide qualities are absent, and no much larger clonotype sits a single base away.

Each collaborating institution followed its own protocols to collect whole blood in K2EDTA tubes. For TCRbeta analysis, collaborator samples were shipped as frozen whole blood, as isolated PBMCs, or as DNA extracted from either sample type. The immunoSEQ Assay, a bias-controlled multiplex PCR, was used to amplify TCRbeta CDR3 regions from genomic DNA. The paper's processing steps were these. Within the assay, amplification of reference gene primers was used to estimate how many nucleated cells each sample contained. To quantify the absolute abundance of each unique TCRbeta CDR3 rearrangement, sequence reads were collapsed and filtered. For each sample, productive Simpson clonality was calculated as the square root of Simpson's diversity index across productive rearrangements. The table was pulled from immuneACCESS by TCRdb, which kept in-frame rearrangements only. Such tables lose some clones; where checked, under half of the loss comes from unresolved V genes, and the rest has no known cause. For V, J and clone size, that table is used; D and trimming come from the DNA. Here the sample has about 110,000 clones; less than 85% occur a single time. The ten largest clones represent about 13% of the sample.

The germline ends are 12 bases apart after V is trimmed by 2 bases and J by 8 bases. Based on the germline V gene (reference sequence), the CDR1 and CDR2 sequences are SEHNR and FQNEAQ. Its CDR3 holds 14 amino acids, cysteine through phenylalanine. Solely the CDR3 DNA is kept, with 42 bases framed from the first base. The chain uses TRBV7-9 and TRBJ1-4; a weak D assignment points to TRBD1 (6 bases agree). The source is a human donor in a cohort sampled during active COVID-19. What was sequenced was peripheral blood. Here is the DNA: TGTGCCAGCAGCTTATGGCAGGGGAGCGAAAAACTGTTTTTT. This encodes CASSLWQGSEKLFF.